This TCR beta chain was observed in a study of identical twins. Study results and caveats: Beta out-of-frame sequences showed weaker excess twin sharing.

CDR3 length: 13 amino acids. Germline lookup yields CDR1 DFQATT and CDR2 SNEGSKA (reference sequence). Between the trimmed V and J ends, which lost 3 bases and 0 bases, there was a span of 6 bases. The authors used template switching to add a universal primer site and gave cDNA unique molecular identifiers. TCRdb used MiXCR to reprocess the 5' RACE reads, holding one entry per CDR3 protein. This table has about 470,000 distinct CDR3 sequences, around 24% appearing once. This clonotype was seen only a few times. Antigen unknown. The same data also contributed to another study, on T cells expressing NK-cell markers. Turning to that study: The sorts in several experiments were restricted to alpha-beta TCR T cells by an anti-gamma-delta TCR antibody. Expanded NKG2C+ T cell clones had unclear HCMV specificity.

This sequence was found in a woman in her late teens or twenties in good health. The chain couples TRBV20-1 to TRBJ1-5; D ambiguous. Source material: CD4+ T cells sorted from blood. The CDR3 region is CSASADSNQPQHF. The CDR3 nucleotides are TGCAGTGCTAGTGCGGATAGCAATCAGCCCCAGCATTTT.